A single sample gave rise to the 6 T cell receptor beta chains below, sequenced in a study of T cells in Graves' hyperthyroidism and ophthalmopathy. Researchers amplified the TCR beta CDR3 regions from RNA transcripts. RT-PCR in the first round (using the HTBI primer set) targeted the TCR CDR3. TCRdb fed the multiplex PCR reads into MiXCR, producing one record per CDR3 protein. The data show approximately 360,000 distinct CDR3 sequences, roughly 25% seen once. Sequenced input: blood. These receptors were taken from a man aged 45-65 years with Graves' hyperthyroidism.

The chain uses TRBV19 and TRBJ2-1; 7 nucleotides match TRBD2. The CDR3 has 16 amino acids. The V and J ends lost 5 bases and 2 bases, in that order; junction bases with no gene match: 9. Germline V gene lookup returns CDR1 LNHDA and CDR2 SQIVND (reference sequence). The CDR3 DNA reads as TGTGCCAGTAGTTCCCTCAGGACTAGTCCCTACAATGAGCAGTTCTTC. Its protein is CASSSLRTSPYNEQFF.

This clonotype was seen once. The chain joins TRBV27 to TRBJ2-4, with D hard to call. This CDR3 comprises 14 residues. V lost 5 bases and J 1 base, leaving 9 bases between the germline ends. Germline V gene data show CDR1 as MNHEY and CDR2 as SMNVEV (reference sequence). CDR3 nucleotide sequence: TGTGCCAGCAGTGACCCCCGGGCCAAAAACATTCAGTACTTC. Translating gives CASSDPRAKNIQYF.

Note on this clonotype: A junction boundary mismatches the germline segment, possibly from a read error. The chain couples TRBV2 to TRBJ1-5, with D maybe TRBD1 (5 bases). CDR1 and CDR2 (germline): SNHLY, FYNNEI. There are 16 residues in the CDR3. The CDR3 DNA reads as TGTGCCAGCAGCGACAGCTCAGGATTTGGTAATCAGCTCCAGCATTTT. Translated: CASSDSSGFGNQLQHF.

CDR3 sequence: CATSRGSGSGGTQYF. The CDR3 DNA reads as TGTGCCACCAGCAGGGGAAGCGGGAGCGGAGGTACGCAGTATTTT. The chain combines TRBV15 with TRBJ2-3, with 8 bases matching TRBD2. The CDR3 is 15 amino acids. With 3 bases clipped from V and 8 bases from J, the junction kept 10 bases outside the gene matches. CDR1 and CDR2 from the germline V gene are LNHNV and YYDKDF (reference sequence).

This chain uses TRBV29-1 with TRBJ2-3; 11 bases are a match to TRBD2. The CDR3 covers 15 residues. V shed 2 bases and J 5 bases; nucleotides not matched to a gene: 6. CDR1 SQVTM and CDR2 ANQGSEA come from the germline V gene. CDR3 protein: CSVESLAGGLDTQYF. Written as DNA, the CDR3 is TGCAGCGTTGAAAGCCTAGCGGGAGGTTTAGATACGCAGTATTTT.

This clonotype was observed a handful of times. The genes are TRBV29-1 and TRBJ2-7; the D is unclear. Germline CDR1 is SQVTM and CDR2 is ANQGSEA. The CDR3 runs 12 residues. Between the trimmed V and J ends, which lost 6 bases and 2 bases, there was a span of 11 bases. The DNA for the CDR3 is TGCAGCGTCGCTTCTGGGGCCTACGAGCAGTACTTC. Translating it yields CSVASGAYEQYF.